The T cell receptor (beta chain) described here comes from a study of early T cells in non-severe SARS-CoV-2 infection (dated by TCRdb to about 2021). Concerning the study at large: Because TCR sequencing was done on bulk RNA from unsorted whole blood, the alpha and beta chains could not be paired. General conclusions and limits of the study: Matching against VDJdb was skewed toward anti-spike CD8 responses, likely underestimated virus-specific expansions, and missed private and CD4 specificities.

This clonotype was counted a few times. No cognate antigen has been identified for it. Base-call qualities are not available, and no considerably larger clone is one nucleotide away. In the germline V gene, CDR1 corresponds to MDHEN and CDR2 to SYDVKM. Trimming at the junction amounts to 2 bases on V and 5 bases on J, and the germline ends lie 13 bases apart. The CDR3 spans 14 residues, from the cysteine through the phenylalanine. The entry retains the CDR3 DNA only, 42 bases that are in frame from base 1. The library was produced with 5' RACE. The sequencer was a NextSeq 500. In the TCR library protocol, unique molecular identifiers were attached to individual cDNA molecules to correct for PCR bias and sequencing error. Both TCR alpha and beta chains were sequenced, and tight co-correlation was observed between alpha and beta sequence abundances in each sample. The source study handled its data this way. Decombinator V4 was used to perform V gene, J gene and CDR3 annotation of TCR sequences. Expanded TCRs were defined as changing significantly between any two time points under a Poisson model with p below 0.0001. TCR abundances were normalised to the total number of TCRs sequenced per sample and expressed as counts per million. TRAV1-2 paired with TRAJ12, TRAJ20 or TRAJ33 defined MAIT TCRs, while TRAV10 paired with TRAJ18 defined iNKT TCRs. VDJdb, accessed on 1 November 2021, was searched for TCRs annotated for CMV, EBV and SARS-CoV-2, and TCRs annotated for more than one antigen were excluded. In TCRdb, the public reads were trimmed at Q25 with fastp and aligned with MiXCR, with productive beta chains retained. All rows with the same CDR3 protein become a single entry with the most common DNA and genes. The V and J calls and clone size are TCRdb's, not the authors'. For this sample there are tens of thousands of distinct CDR3 sequences; roughly 10% appear just once. 15% of the sample is in the top ten clones.

A case-control design nested within a healthcare worker cohort in London, UK, was used, with weekly nasopharyngeal swab PCR tests and blood sampling performed. Healthcare workers were enrolled in the week of the UK lockdown, from 23 to 31 March 2020, and were followed every week for up to roughly 16 weeks. Here the chain combines TRBV28 and TRBJ2-7; D gene: possibly TRBD2, on 5 matching bases. Sequencing was performed on whole blood. This receptor was identified in an adult who was a healthcare worker with PCR-confirmed SARS-CoV-2 infection or an uninfected control (not recorded which). The nucleotides are TGTGCCAGCAGTTTACGGCGGGTGGAGGACGAGCAGTACTTC. Its protein is CASSLRRVEDEQYF.